Listed here are 17 T cell receptor beta chains from one sample, sequenced in a study of brain T cells in children with intractable seizures. Sequencing was performed with immunoSEQ multiplex PCR; in TCRdb, only in-frame clones are kept and a portion is missing. This table has 300,000 to 400,000 clones, over 90% appearing once. Time point given: blood from clinic visit 5 months post-surgery; TSC patient then seizure free. Sample: peripheral blood, taken roughly 5 months after surgery. The origin of the receptors is a boy under three years old with tuberous sclerosis and intractable seizures.

The chain employs TRBV6-2 or TRBV6-3 and TRBJ2-4, with TRBD1 as a possible D gene (6 bases). CDR3 length: 15 amino acids. V was cut by 6 bases and J by 0 bases, with 12 bases left in between. CDR1 and CDR2 from the germline V gene are MNHEY and SVGEGT. The CDR3 is CASSMGHLAKNIQYF. CDR3 sequence (DNA): TGTGCCAGCAGCATGGGACACCTAGCCAAAAACATTCAGTACTTC.

The chain combines TRBV7-3 with TRBJ2-3, with D perhaps matching TRBD2 (6 bases). The CDR3 has 16 amino acids. V lost 2 bases, J lost 2 bases, and 14 bases lay in between. From germline, CDR1 is SGHTA and CDR2 FQGTGA. CDR3 DNA sequence: TGTGCCAGCAGCTTATTGTCACGGGAGCCCACAGATACGCAGTATTTT. This encodes CASSLLSREPTDTQYF.

This clone was recorded once. V gene TRBV28 combines with J gene TRBJ2-2, with 9 bases aligning to TRBD2. V shed 2 bases, J shed 3 bases, and the junction held 7 bases outside the gene matches. Germline values: CDR1 MDHEN, CDR2 SYDVKM. The CDR3 runs 17 residues. Written as DNA, the CDR3 is TGTGCCAGCAGTTTAAGGCTAGCGGGATGGGACACCGGGGAGCTGTTTTTT. The encoded protein is CASSLRLAGWDTGELFF.

The chain is built from TRBV30 and TRBJ2-1; 8 bases line up with TRBD2. The germline gives CDR1 GTSNPN, CDR2 SVGIG (reference sequence). CDR3 length: 15 residues. The V gene end was trimmed by 0 bases and the J gene end by 8 bases; junction bases not matched to a gene: 9. The CDR3 region has the DNA TGTGCCTGGAGTGTAGGAGCGGGAGTGAGGGATGAGCAGTTCTTC. Translating gives CAWSVGAGVRDEQFF.

The J gene is TRBJ1-1, the V gene TRBV6-5; possibly TRBD1 for D (5 bases). This CDR3 region has 14 residues. In germline, CDR1 is MNHEY, CDR2 SVGAGI. V lost 4 bases to trimming and J lost 4 bases, with 13 bases between them. The CDR3 protein is CASSSAGVGTEAFF. DNA for the CDR3: TGTGCCAGCAGTTCCGCGGGGGTCGGCACTGAAGCTTTCTTT.

This chain links TRBV7-9 with TRBJ2-1; TRBD2 matches at 14 bases. The CDR3 is 17 amino acids. Germline V gene lookup returns CDR1 SEHNR and CDR2 FQNEAQ (reference sequence). The V gene end was trimmed by 5 bases and the J gene end by 5 bases; junction bases not matched to a gene: 8. CDR3 DNA: TGTGCCAGCAGCCCCCGGACTAGCGGGAGGTTCAACAATGAGCAGTTCTTC. This codes for CASSPRTSGRFNNEQFF.

The chain carries TRBV15 and TRBJ2-5; perhaps TRBD2 as D (6 bases). V dropped 5 bases and J dropped 2 bases, with 18 bases sitting between them. The CDR3 contains 16 residues. Germline V lookup: CDR1 LNHNV, CDR2 YYDKDF (reference sequence). CDR3 sequence reads: CATSLGGRGSQETQYF. CDR3 sequence (DNA): TGTGCCACCAGCCTTGGAGGACGGGGGTCTCAAGAGACCCAGTACTTC.

The chain links TRBV2 to TRBJ2-7; D perhaps matches TRBD1 (5 bases). CDR1 SNHLY and CDR2 FYNNEI come from the germline V gene. The CDR3 spans 15 residues. Trimming removed 10 bases at V and 1 base at J, with 20 bases between. The CDR3 is CATLLQVGESYEQYF. The CDR3 DNA sequence: TGTGCCACCCTCCTACAGGTTGGGGAATCCTACGAGCAGTACTTC.

The genes are TRBV30 and TRBJ1-4, with 8 bases that match TRBD1. The germline gives CDR1 GTSNPN, CDR2 SVGIG (reference sequence). The CDR3 contains 14 residues. Losses at the gene ends were 4 bases for V and 3 bases for J; bases not matched to a gene: 4. The CDR3 spells CAWNQGASNEKLFF. The CDR3 DNA reads as TGTGCCTGGAATCAGGGGGCTTCTAATGAAAAACTGTTTTTT.

This clone occurred once. The J gene is TRBJ1-1, the V gene TRBV7-2; 9 nucleotides agree with TRBD1. Germline V gene lookup returns CDR1 SGHTA and CDR2 FQGNSA. Germline trimming cut 5 bases from V and 6 bases from J; bases unmatched to any gene: 13. There are 16 residues in the CDR3. The CDR3 DNA reads TGTGCCAGCAGCCCGAAACAGGGGGCGCGAAGGCCTGAAGCTTTCTTT. This sequence encodes CASSPKQGARRPEAFF.

The chain couples TRBV6-5 to TRBJ2-7; D is perhaps TRBD1 or TRBD2 (5 bases each). The V end lost 6 bases, the J end lost 6 bases, and 18 bases lay between the germline ends. The V gene's germline CDR1 is MNHEY and CDR2 SVGAGI. The CDR3 has 14 amino acids. This CDR3 reads CASRPGTKIREQYF. CDR3 nucleotides: TGTGCCAGCAGACCCGGGACGAAGATTCGCGAGCAGTACTTC.

The chain has TRBV25-1 and TRBJ1-1, with unresolved D. CDR1 is MGHDK and CDR2 is SYGVNS in the germline V gene. With 2 bases removed from V and 1 base from J, the gap between germline ends came to 8 bases. The CDR3 is 14 amino acids. The CDR3 DNA follows: TGTGCCAGCAGTGAAATTTGGGAGAACACTGAAGCTTTCTTT. Amino acids: CASSEIWENTEAFF. Based on the CDR3 plus reference TRBV25-1 and TRBJ1-1, the full variable domain is EADIYQTPRYLVIGTGKKITLECSQTMGHDKMYWYQQDPGMELHLIHYSYGVNSTEKGDLSSESTVSRIRTEHFPLTLESARPSHTSQYLCASSEIWENTEAFFGQGTRLTVV.

The chain couples TRBV21-1 to TRBJ1-2. TRBV21-1 is a documented pseudogene. CDR3 length equals 9 residues. The CDR3 nucleotides read TGTGCCAGCAGTTGTGGCTACACCTTC. This gives the protein CASSCGYTF.

The chain uses TRBV5-1 and TRBJ2-1; D gene uncertain. V was cut by 3 bases and J by 0 bases, with 7 bases left in between. The CDR3 length is 14 residues. Germline values: CDR1 SGHRS, CDR2 YFSETQ. CDR3 sequence (DNA): TGCGCCAGCAGCTGGCCAAGCTCCTACAATGAGCAGTTCTTC. Protein product: CASSWPSSYNEQFF.

The CDR3 DNA is TGTGCCAGCAGCTTAGTTCCCCGGGACAGCTATGGCTACACCTTC. Translating gives CASSLVPRDSYGYTF. The chain is built from TRBV7-2 and TRBJ1-2; 7 bases align to TRBD1. The germline V gene encodes CDR1 SGHTA and CDR2 FQGNSA. Trimming took 1 base from V and 4 from J; bases not matched to a gene: 6. This CDR3 is built from 15 residues.

Only one count was recorded for this clone. The V and J genes are TRBV28 and TRBJ2-7, with 8 bases identical to TRBD1. This CDR3 is 16 amino acids long. V gave up 3 bases and J gave up 0 bases; unmatched junction bases: 7. Germline CDR1 MDHEN, CDR2 SYDVKM. CDR3: CASSFRDRGGSYEQYF. CDR3 sequence (DNA): TGTGCCAGCAGTTTTCGAGACAGGGGAGGCTCCTACGAGCAGTACTTC.

The chain is built from TRBV19 and TRBJ1-5, with D perhaps matching TRBD1 (6 bases). CDR1 and CDR2 (germline): LNHDA, SQIVND (reference sequence). This CDR3 has 16 residues. V was clipped by 5 bases and J by 1 base, with 15 bases between them. CDR3 bases: TGTGCCAGTAGTTCCCTAACAGGGAAGAGCAATCAGCCCCAGCATTTT. Translated: CASSSLTGKSNQPQHF.